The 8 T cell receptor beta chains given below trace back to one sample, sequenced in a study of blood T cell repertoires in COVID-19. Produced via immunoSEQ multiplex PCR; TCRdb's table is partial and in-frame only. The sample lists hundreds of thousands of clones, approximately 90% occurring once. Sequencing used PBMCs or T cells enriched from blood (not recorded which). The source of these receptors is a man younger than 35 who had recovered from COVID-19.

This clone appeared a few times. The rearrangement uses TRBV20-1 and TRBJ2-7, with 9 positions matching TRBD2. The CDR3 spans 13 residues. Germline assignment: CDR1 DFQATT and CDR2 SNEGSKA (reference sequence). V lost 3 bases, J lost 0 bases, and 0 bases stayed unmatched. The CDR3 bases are TGCAGTGCTAGTAGCGGGAGCTCCTACGAGCAGTACTTC. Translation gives CSASSGSSYEQYF.

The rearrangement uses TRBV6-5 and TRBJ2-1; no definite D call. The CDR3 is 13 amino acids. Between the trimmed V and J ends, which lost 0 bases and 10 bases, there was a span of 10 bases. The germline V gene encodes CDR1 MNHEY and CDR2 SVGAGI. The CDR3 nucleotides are TGTGCCAGCAGTTACTCGGGCGTACGGGAGCAGTTCTTC. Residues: CASSYSGVREQFF.

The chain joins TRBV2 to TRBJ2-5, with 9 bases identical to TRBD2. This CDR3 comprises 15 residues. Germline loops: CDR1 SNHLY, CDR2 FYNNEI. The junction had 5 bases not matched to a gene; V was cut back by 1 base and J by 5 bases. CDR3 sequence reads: CASSEGGLARETQYF. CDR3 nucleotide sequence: TGTGCCAGCAGTGAAGGGGGACTAGCCCGGGAGACCCAGTACTTC.

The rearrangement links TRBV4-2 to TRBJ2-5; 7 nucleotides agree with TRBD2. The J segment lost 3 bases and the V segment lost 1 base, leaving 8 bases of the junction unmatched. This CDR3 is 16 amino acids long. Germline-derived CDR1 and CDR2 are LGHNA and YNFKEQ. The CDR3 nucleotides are TGTGCCAGCAGCCAAGTCGTAGCGGGTTTGGAAGAGACCCAGTACTTC. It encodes CASSQVVAGLEETQYF.

The CDR3 loop is CASSLDYSGTGRYEQYF. CDR3 in DNA: TGTGCCAGCAGCTTAGACTATTCCGGGACAGGACGCTACGAGCAGTACTTC. This chain uses TRBV11-2 with TRBJ2-7; 8 bases match TRBD1. Germline V gives CDR1 SGHAT, CDR2 FQNNGV. The V and J ends lost 0 bases and 3 bases, in that order; junction bases with no gene match: 10. The CDR3 is 17 amino acids.

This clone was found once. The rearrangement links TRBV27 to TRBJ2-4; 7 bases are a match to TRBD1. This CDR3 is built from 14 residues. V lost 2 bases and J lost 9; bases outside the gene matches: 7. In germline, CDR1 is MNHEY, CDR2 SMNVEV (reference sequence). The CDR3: CASSLAQGLGIQYF. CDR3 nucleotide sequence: TGTGCCAGCAGTTTAGCACAGGGGTTGGGCATTCAGTACTTC.

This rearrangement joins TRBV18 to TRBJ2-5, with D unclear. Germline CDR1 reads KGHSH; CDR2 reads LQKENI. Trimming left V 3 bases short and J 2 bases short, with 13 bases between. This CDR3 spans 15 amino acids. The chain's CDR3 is CASSPYSALQETQYF. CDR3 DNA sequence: TGTGCCAGCTCACCGTACTCTGCGTTACAAGAGACCCAGTACTTC.

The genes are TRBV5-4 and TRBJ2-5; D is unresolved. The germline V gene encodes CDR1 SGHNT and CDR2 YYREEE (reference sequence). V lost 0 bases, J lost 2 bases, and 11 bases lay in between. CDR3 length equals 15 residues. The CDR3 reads CASSLGAKPQETQYF. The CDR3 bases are TGTGCCAGCAGCTTGGGGGCGAAACCTCAAGAGACCCAGTACTTC. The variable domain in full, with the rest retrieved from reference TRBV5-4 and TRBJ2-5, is ETGVTQSPTHLIKTRGQQVTLRCSSQSGHNTVSWYQQALGQGPQFIFQYYREEENGRGNFPPRFSGLQFPNYSSELNVNALELDDSALYLCASSLGAKPQETQYFGPGTRLLVL.